This TCR beta chain originates from a study of T cell clusters in autoimmune cytopenias. As concerns this clonotype: Its antigen is unknown.

Each sample's input was 250 to 300 ng genomic DNA, about 38,000 genome equivalents. One tube held mixed TRB-A and TRB-B primer pools for touch-down PCR. Following a re-call of the multiplex PCR reads, TCRdb has one entry per CDR3 protein and lacks DNA. This table lists 5,800 or so distinct CDR3 sequences. Study findings and constraints: Functional roles of the in silico T cell clusters still await experimental validation.

This CDR3 region has 16 residues. In germline, CDR1 is SQVTM, CDR2 ANQGSEA. This rearrangement joins TRBV29-1 to TRBJ2-1; the TCRdb call, TRBD2, lacks DNA for checking. The source of this sequence is a human donor with an autoimmune cytopenia or autoimmune hepatitis (not recorded which). Sequencing input: peripheral blood. The CDR3 is CSVIALAGGQTNEQFF.